The following is a T cell receptor (beta chain) sequence with its context. Its antigen is undetermined. The data stem from a study of STAT5B mutations in CD4+ large granular lymphocyte leukemia. Whole-study findings and limits: TRBV06-family usage was enriched in top patient clones (8/27) versus controls (2/35). Without putative leukemic clones, patient CD4-sorted repertoires remained more clonal than healthy CD4+ repertoires.

Control samples were healthy donors' buffy coats. Using immunoSEQ multiplex PCR, the repertoire was profiled, and TCRdb retains in-frame clones only, with some absent. The sample consists of about 37,000 clones, approximately 90% of them appearing once. The germline V and J ends were trimmed by 0 bases and 4 bases, with 21 bases remaining between them. This CDR3 comprises 19 residues. Germline V CDR1 and CDR2: SGHAT, FQNNGV. The V and J genes are TRBV11-2 and TRBJ1-4, with a weak D call TRBD1 (5 bases). The receptor was isolated from a human donor in good health. Source material: CD4+ T cells from blood buffy coats. The CDR3 here is CASSLDGRGLGVINEKLFF. CDR3 coding DNA: TGTGCCAGCAGCTTAGATGGTCGGGGCCTCGGGGTTATTAATGAAAAACTGTTTTTT.